This T cell receptor (beta chain) was observed in a study of T-cell reconstitution after alpha-beta-depleted transplantation in children (dated by TCRdb to 2016 to 2017). Background on the whole study: T-cell immune reconstitution after TCRalphabeta/CD19-depleted allogeneic hematopoietic cell transplantation in children was quantitatively tracked in the study by means of TCR repertoire profiling.

As for this clonotype: Its specific antigen is unknown. Base qualities are not provided; no much larger clone lies one nucleotide away.

What this sample's treatment or condition label stands for: allogeneic hematopoietic cell transplantation with graft depleted of TCRalphabeta T cells and CD19 B cells. The children who served as transplant recipients had been given grafts of TCRalphabeta/CD19-depleted allogeneic hematopoietic cells. On the study overall, not on this receptor specifically: In some patients, high TCRbeta diversity at day 60 was attributed to recipient T cells and intrathymic progenitors that had survived conditioning. The apparently early alphabetaT-cell count recovery about two months after transplant was reportedly dependent on only several hundred rapidly expanded clones derived from non-depleted graft cells. The frequencies of hyperexpanded clones fell over the following months, and after one year, T-cell counts and TCRbeta diversity were mostly attributed to newly produced T cells.

Receptor amplification or capture employed PCR. Sequencing instrument: Illumina HiSeq 2500. To normalize quantification of the TCRbeta repertoire, the TCR libraries were built with molecular barcoding that relied on unique molecular identifiers. TCRdb applied fastp at Q25 and MiXCR to the public reads, then kept only in-frame beta chains. Rows are combined by CDR3 protein, so each entry shows the most common genes and DNA. The sample yields approximately 300,000 distinct CDR3 sequences; roughly a tenth were counted once. Approximately 7% of the sample belongs to the ten largest clones. Reading from cysteine to phenylalanine, the CDR3 counts 15 amino acids. Only the CDR3 DNA is retained, 45 bases long and in frame from the first base. CDR1 and CDR2 are read off the germline V gene as KGHSH and LQKENI. Deletion took 0 bases off V and 7 bases off J, with a span of 10 bases between the germline ends.

The chain couples TRBV18 to TRBJ1-6, with the D gene call left open. The specimen was PBMCs, collected before TCRalphabeta/CD19-depleted stem cell transplant. The TCR comes from a boy less than two years old with acute myeloid leukemia, due to receive a stem cell transplant. The DNA is TGTGCCAGCTCACCACCCCAGCGACCGAATTCACCCCTCCACTTT. Its translation reads: CASSPPQRPNSPLHF.